One and the same sample provided the 23 T cell receptor beta chains below, sequenced in a study of cytomegalovirus exposure and HLA in healthy donors. The primer mix had 60 Vbeta and 13 Jbeta primers. TCRdb's table, derived via immunoSEQ multiplex PCR, lists solely in-frame clones and lacks some. This sample has approximately 110,000 clones, with about 78% found just once. The sequenced sample consisted of PBMCs. These receptors originate from a woman aged 40 to 50 in good health and CMV-seropositive.

The chain employs TRBV7-2 and TRBJ2-7, with TRBD1 as a possible D gene (6 bases). The CDR3 covers 15 residues. Germline V gene data show CDR1 as SGHTA and CDR2 as FQGNSA. With 5 bases removed from V and 7 bases from J, the gap between germline ends came to 21 bases. The CDR3 region has the DNA TGTGCCAGCAGCGCTTGGGGACAAATGCAAATAGAGCAGTACTTC. Translation gives CASSAWGQMQIEQYF.

The CDR3 DNA reads TGTGCCAGCAGCGCCCACCCCTTAGCGGGGTTCTACGAGCAGTACTTC. Amino acids: CASSAHPLAGFYEQYF. The J gene is TRBJ2-7, the V gene TRBV4-2; TRBD2 aligns across 8 bases. Germline V gene data show CDR1 as LGHNA and CDR2 as YNFKEQ. The trim removed 5 bases at V and 3 bases at J, leaving 12 bases unmatched. This CDR3 has 16 amino acids.

To note about this clone: In the same sample, other DNA sequences code for this CDR3. V is TRBV7-2 and J is TRBJ1-2; no reliable D call. This CDR3 has 14 residues. With 1 base removed from V and 4 bases from J, the gap between germline ends came to 10 bases. Per the germline V gene, CDR1 is SGHTA and CDR2 is FQGNSA. CDR3 protein: CASSLVPGSYGYTF. CDR3 bases: TGTGCCAGCAGCTTAGTCCCGGGTTCCTATGGCTACACCTTC.

This rearrangement joins TRBV6-5 to TRBJ2-5; D may be TRBD2 (5 bases). V was shortened by 2 bases and J by 7 bases, with 14 bases between the two germline ends. This CDR3 contains 14 residues. CDR1 is MNHEY, CDR2 SVGAGI, per germline. CDR3 sequence (DNA): TGTGCCAGCAGTTACATTGGAGGAGTGGTGACCCAGTACTTC. Its translation is CASSYIGGVVTQYF.

This clone was detected many times. The sample carries other DNA sequences with the same CDR3. This chain joins TRBV9 and TRBJ2-1; D possibly corresponds to TRBD1 (5 bases). Germline V gives CDR1 SGDLS, CDR2 YYNGEE. This CDR3 is built from 13 residues. V gave up 2 bases and J gave up 3 bases, with 6 bases separating them. As DNA, the CDR3 is TGTGCCAGCAGCGTCGACAGCTACAATGAGCAGTTCTTC. It translates to CASSVDSYNEQFF. The full variable domain, completed using reference TRBV9 and TRBJ2-1, is DSGVTQTPKHLITATGQRVTLRCSPRSGDLSVYWYQQSLDQGLQFLIQYYNGEERAKGNILERFSAQQFPDLHSELNLSSLELGDSALYFCASSVDSYNEQFFGPGTRLTVL.

This chain links TRBV7-2 with TRBJ1-1, with 7 bases identical to TRBD1. From germline, CDR1 is SGHTA and CDR2 FQGNSA. Trimming cost V 4 bases and J 4 bases; bases outside gene matches: 3. This CDR3 is built from 13 residues. Here the CDR3 DNA reads TGTGCCAGCAGCTCCTCAGGGGGCACTGAAGCTTTCTTT. Protein sequence: CASSSSGGTEAFF.

The chain uses TRBV7-9 and TRBJ1-1; TRBD1 matches 7 bases. Germline assignment: CDR1 SEHNR and CDR2 FQNEAQ (reference sequence). V lost 5 bases, J lost 0 bases, and 3 bases stayed unmatched. The CDR3 runs 14 residues. The CDR3 loop reads CASSRQGMNTEAFF. The CDR3 nucleotides are TGTGCCAGCAGCCGACAGGGCATGAACACTGAAGCTTTCTTT.

The chain combines TRBV5-6 with TRBJ1-6; D is uncertain. Germline CDR1 is SGHDT and CDR2 is YYEEEE. V was trimmed by 3 bases and J by 7 bases, leaving 14 bases between them. The CDR3 runs to 15 residues. CDR3 nucleotides: TGTGCCAGCAGCTCCGGCGGAGGGAGAAATTCACCCCTCCACTTT. It yields the protein CASSSGGGRNSPLHF.

Here the CDR3 reads CASSQQGDTEAFF. In nucleotides, the CDR3 is TGTGCCAGCAGCCAACAGGGTGACACTGAAGCTTTCTTT. The chain couples TRBV7-9 to TRBJ1-1; D may be TRBD1 (6 bases). The germline CDR1 and CDR2 sequences are SEHNR and FQNEAQ (reference sequence). This CDR3 comprises 13 residues. Trimming removed 5 bases from V and 3 bases from J, with 10 bases in between.

The chain carries TRBV6-1 and TRBJ1-5; possibly TRBD1 for D (5 bases). Germline-derived CDR1 and CDR2 are MNHNS and SASEGT. The CDR3 covers 15 residues. Trimming cost V 4 bases and J 5 bases, with 15 bases left between them. CDR3 loop: CASSVGRANYQPQHF. The CDR3 nucleotides are TGTGCCAGCAGTGTGGGCAGGGCGAACTATCAGCCCCAGCATTTT.

With respect to this clone: Other DNA sequences in the sample encode the same CDR3. This chain uses TRBV18 with TRBJ1-5; tentatively, D is TRBD1 (5 bases). CDR3 length: 13 residues. V lost 6 bases and J 2 bases, leaving 8 bases between the germline ends. The germline CDR1 and CDR2 sequences are KGHSH and LQKENI. The CDR3 loop reads CASSPGGNQPQHF. For the CDR3, the DNA is TGTGCCAGCTCCCCGGGGGGCAATCAGCCCCAGCATTTT.

This chain joins TRBV2 and TRBJ1-6; perhaps TRBD1 as D (6 bases). The CDR3 runs 16 residues. V lost 7 bases, J lost 0 bases, and 13 bases lay in between. CDR1 is SNHLY and CDR2 is FYNNEI in the germline V gene. This CDR3 is CASIGQLSSYNSPLHF. CDR3 DNA: TGTGCCAGCATCGGACAGTTAAGCTCCTATAATTCACCCCTCCACTTT.

The chain has TRBV19 and TRBJ1-2, with D unclear. V was clipped by 5 bases and J by 5 bases, with 12 bases between them. The CDR3 loop spans 13 amino acids. Looked up from germline, CDR1 is LNHDA and CDR2 is SQIVND (reference sequence). CDR3 coding DNA: TGTGCCAGTAGTGTTGGCGGCGAATATGGCTACACCTTC. Protein: CASSVGGEYGYTF.

This clone has a handful of counts. The chain employs TRBV2 and TRBJ1-5, with D hard to call. From germline, CDR1 is SNHLY and CDR2 FYNNEI. Trimming removed 2 bases from V and 4 bases from J, with 6 bases in between. CDR3 length: 13 amino acids. The CDR3 sequence is CASSEFENQPQHF. The DNA of the CDR3 is TGTGCCAGCAGTGAATTTGAGAATCAGCCCCAGCATTTT.

This clone has just a few counts. This chain links TRBV6-5 with TRBJ1-1; no clear D. Trimming pared 5 bases from V and 5 bases from J, leaving 6 bases between. The V gene's germline CDR1 is MNHEY and CDR2 SVGAGI. The CDR3 is 11 amino acids. The CDR3: CASSTPTEAFF. CDR3 bases: TGTGCCAGCAGTACTCCGACTGAAGCTTTCTTT.

Here the CDR3 reads CATSREQGEGEQYF. The CDR3 DNA sequence: TGTGCCACCAGCAGAGAGCAGGGGGAAGGCGAGCAGTACTTC. The chain joins TRBV15 to TRBJ2-7; 7 nucleotides line up with TRBD1. This CDR3 contains 14 residues. V lost 0 bases, J lost 6 bases, and 5 bases stayed unmatched. Looked up from germline, CDR1 is LNHNV and CDR2 is YYDKDF (reference sequence).

The V gene is TRBV19, the J gene TRBJ2-1; TRBD1 is a possible D gene (6 bases). V was cut by 10 bases and J by 8 bases, with 15 bases left in between. The CDR3 consists of 12 residues. Germline CDR1 is LNHDA and CDR2 is SQIVND (reference sequence). The DNA of the CDR3 is TGTGCCACTATGGACAGCATCGATGAGCAGTTCTTC. Encoded protein: CATMDSIDEQFF.

The rearrangement uses TRBV29-1 and TRBJ2-3; 9 bases fit TRBD2. Germline V gene sequence: CDR1 SQVTM, CDR2 ANQGSEA. With 4 bases clipped from V and 0 bases from J, the junction kept 8 bases outside the gene matches. The CDR3 has 16 residues. CDR3 sequence: CSVGRGGLSSTDTQYF. The CDR3, as DNA: TGCAGCGTTGGGCGGGGGGGCCTTTCTAGCACAGATACGCAGTATTTT.

This clone was observed once. The chain links TRBV10-3 to TRBJ1-2, with 8 bases fitting TRBD1. This CDR3 has 14 amino acids. Germline trimming cut 10 bases from V and 0 bases from J; bases unmatched to any gene: 7. CDR1 ENHRY and CDR2 SYGVKD come from the germline V gene. The CDR3 protein is CATSLTGANYGYTF. The CDR3 DNA is TGTGCCACTTCTTTGACAGGGGCTAACTATGGCTACACCTTC.

The V gene is TRBV6-5, the J gene TRBJ2-7, with a tentative D call TRBD1 (5 bases). CDR1 is MNHEY, CDR2 SVGAGI, per germline. This CDR3 spans 14 amino acids. Deletions cut 7 bases from V and 1 base from J, with 14 bases between. The CDR3, as DNA: TGTGCCAGCACCCCCAGGGTACAGTCCTACGAGCAGTACTTC. Translation: CASTPRVQSYEQYF.

This clone appeared once. Within the sample, other DNA sequences also encode this same CDR3. The chain links TRBV6-5 to TRBJ1-5; 9 positions agree with TRBD1. The CDR3 runs to 14 residues. The V gene's germline CDR1 is MNHEY and CDR2 SVGAGI. With 7 bases clipped from V and 2 bases from J, the junction kept 3 bases outside the gene matches. CDR3 DNA: TGTGCCAGCAAGGGACAGGGTGGCAATCAGCCCCAGCATTTT. Its translation is CASKGQGGNQPQHF.

The chain uses TRBV5-1 and TRBJ1-1; 7 positions match TRBD1. V was clipped by 2 bases and J by 6 bases; unmatched bases: 4. The length of the CDR3 is 13 residues. Germline V gene data show CDR1 as SGHRS and CDR2 as YFSETQ. The CDR3 DNA follows: TGCGCCAGCAGCTTAGGACAGGCCCCTGAAGCTTTCTTT. Amino acids: CASSLGQAPEAFF.

This clone turned up a few times. The chain links TRBV18 to TRBJ1-2, with TRBD1 identical over 8 bases. This CDR3 is built from 15 residues. The junction had 5 bases not matched to a gene; V was cut back by 0 bases and J by 5 bases. Germline CDR1 KGHSH, CDR2 LQKENI. The CDR3, as DNA: TGTGCCAGCTCACCACCGAGCCAGGGGGCTTATGGCTACACCTTC. This gives the protein CASSPPSQGAYGYTF.